The clone carrying this TCR beta chain has a handful of counts. The CDR3 is 14 residues long. Trimming took 3 bases from V and 8 from J; bases not matched to a gene: 7. Germline-derived CDR1 and CDR2 are SEHNR and FQNEAQ (reference sequence). In TCRdb, the RT-PCR reads were re-called with MiXCR into one record per CDR3 protein. Found here are about 700,000 distinct CDR3 sequences, 14% of them singletons; the top ten hold about 3.9%. The chain links TRBV7-9 to TRBJ2-1, with 7 bases identical to TRBD2. The TCR comes from a female donor in good health, serving as a healthy control. The sequencing input was memory CD4+ T cells from blood. CDR3 in DNA: TGTGCCAGCAGCTTGGCGGGAGTGATCGATGAGCAGTTCTTC. The encoded protein is CASSLAGVIDEQFF.